Each of the 20 T cell receptor beta chains below was sequenced from the same sample in a study of blood T cell repertoires in COVID-19 (dated by TCRdb to about 2020). The method behind the library was the immunoSEQ multiplex PCR assay. Here the immuneACCESS table is served through TCRdb, limited to in-frame sequences with V and J called. Missing clones are a known gap in these copies; in checked studies unresolved V genes cover under half, and the rest lacks a known reason. Recorded for this sample are over 250,000 clones; less than 90% of them occurred a single time. Together, the top ten hold about 3% of the sample. Sequencing was done on a sample of PBMCs or T cells enriched from blood (not recorded which). The receptor set was obtained from a woman aged 45 to 65 who had recovered from COVID-19.

The V call is TRBV28, the J call TRBJ1-5; TRBD1 matches 9 bases. The CDR3 extends over 15 amino acids. In germline, CDR1 is MDHEN, CDR2 SYDVKM. V lost 6 bases, J lost 5 bases, and 8 bases stayed unmatched. The CDR3 nucleotides are TGTGCCAGCAGCTCGACAGGGACAGGGTATCAGCCCCAGCATTTT. It is translated as CASSSTGTGYQPQHF.

This clone is a singleton in its sample. This sample includes further DNA sequences coding for the same CDR3. The rearrangement links TRBV4-3 to TRBJ2-7, with 7 bases matching TRBD1. J lost 2 bases, V lost 0 bases, and 1 base had no gene match. The CDR3 is 14 amino acids. Per the germline V gene, CDR1 is LGHNA and CDR2 is YSLEER. CDR3 DNA sequence: TGCGCCAGCAGCCAAGACAGGGGGACCTACGAGCAGTACTTC. It yields the protein CASSQDRGTYEQYF.

The rearrangement links TRBV28 to TRBJ1-4, with no clear D. Trimming took 6 bases from V and 7 from J, leaving 12 bases between them. Per germline, CDR1 MDHEN and CDR2 SYDVKM. CDR3 length: 13 amino acids. Written as DNA, the CDR3 is TGTGCCAGCAGATCCGGGTCCGTTGAAAAACTGTTTTTT. Translated: CASRSGSVEKLFF.

The chain carries TRBV7-2 and TRBJ2-4; TRBD1 matches 7 bases. V lost 1 base, J lost 1 base, and 7 bases stayed unmatched. CDR3 length: 17 residues. The germline V gene has CDR1 SGHTA and CDR2 FQGNSA. CDR3 DNA sequence: TGTGCCAGCAGCTTAGGACAGACAGGGTGGGCCAAAAACATTCAGTACTTC. It encodes CASSLGQTGWAKNIQYF.

The DNA of the CDR3 is TGTGCCAGCAGTTACGTCGCCAGGGCGAGCAATCAGCCCCAGCATTTT. The encoded protein is CASSYVARASNQPQHF. This rearrangement joins TRBV6-2 or TRBV6-3 to TRBJ1-5; tentative D call: TRBD1 (5 bases). V was cut by 2 bases and J by 1 base, with 12 bases left in between. CDR1 MNHEY and CDR2 SVGEGT come from the germline V gene. The CDR3 spans 16 residues.

The V call is TRBV19, the J call TRBJ2-1; 10 bases map to TRBD2. J was trimmed by 4 bases and V by 4 bases; bases with no gene match: 10. CDR1 LNHDA and CDR2 SQIVND come from the germline V gene (reference sequence). CDR3 length: 17 amino acids. For the CDR3, the DNA is TGTGCCAGTAGTACCCTGGGGAGGACTAGCGGATACAATGAGCAGTTCTTC. Protein product: CASSTLGRTSGYNEQFF.

This clone appeared once. The genes are TRBV5-1 and TRBJ2-7; D is ambiguous. The V end was cut by 4 bases, the J end by 0 bases, with 17 bases between. CDR3 length equals 16 residues. Germline V gene data show CDR1 as SGHRS and CDR2 as YFSETQ. CDR3 sequence (DNA): TGCGCCAGCAGCCCCGGTTACGGAGCGATCTCCTACGAGCAGTACTTC. It specifies CASSPGYGAISYEQYF.

The chain is built from TRBV28 and TRBJ2-5, with 9 bases matching TRBD2. CDR1 MDHEN and CDR2 SYDVKM come from the germline V gene. With V trimmed by 5 bases and J by 9 bases, 13 bases remained unmatched. The CDR3 extends over 15 amino acids. The CDR3 spells CASSSGTSNVVSQYF. The CDR3 DNA sequence: TGTGCCAGCAGTAGCGGGACTAGCAACGTAGTGTCCCAGTACTTC. The whole variable domain, filled in from reference TRBV28 and TRBJ2-5, reads DVKVTQSSRYLVKRTGEKVFLECVQDMDHENMFWYRQDPGLGLRLIYFSYDVKMKEKGDIPEGYSVSREKKERFSLILESASTNQTSMYLCASSSGTSNVVSQYFGPGTRLLVL.

The gene calls are TRBV4-2 and TRBJ1-5; 7 bases fit TRBD1. From germline, CDR1 is LGHNA and CDR2 YNFKEQ. The J segment lost 5 bases and the V segment lost 4 bases, leaving 8 bases of the junction unmatched. The CDR3 length is 15 residues. The CDR3 here is CASSPRQGGDQPQHF. CDR3 nucleotide sequence: TGTGCCAGCAGCCCTCGACAGGGCGGGGATCAGCCCCAGCATTTT.

The V and J genes are TRBV6-2 or TRBV6-3 and TRBJ2-7, with 11 bases fitting TRBD1. The CDR3 has 14 residues. From germline, CDR1 is MNHEY and CDR2 SVGEGT. V gave up 4 bases and J gave up 4 bases; unmatched junction bases: 3. CDR3 nucleotides: TGTGCCAGCAGTTGGACAGGGGGCAATTACGAGCAGTACTTC. Amino acids: CASSWTGGNYEQYF.

The chain has TRBV6-4 and TRBJ1-2; 7 bases line up with TRBD1. V was clipped by 6 bases and J by 2 bases; unmatched bases: 3. CDR3 length: 13 amino acids. From germline, CDR1 is MRHNA and CDR2 SNTAGT. This chain's CDR3 is CASSSTGNYGYTF. DNA for the CDR3: TGTGCCAGCAGCTCGACAGGGAACTATGGCTACACCTTC.

In its sample, this clone was seen a few times. Other DNA sequences from this sample encode an identical CDR3 as well. The V and J genes are TRBV7-3 and TRBJ1-3; TRBD1 is a possible D gene (6 bases). Trimming took 5 bases from V and 0 from J, leaving 11 bases between them. The CDR3 has 15 amino acids. From germline, CDR1 is SGHTA and CDR2 FQGTGA. The CDR3 nucleotides read TGTGCCAGCAGCCTTACAGGGTCCTCTGGAAACACCATATATTTT. Translating it yields CASSLTGSSGNTIYF.

The J gene is TRBJ2-7, the V gene TRBV15; D call uncertain. The germline V gene has CDR1 LNHNV and CDR2 YYDKDF (reference sequence). V lost 2 bases and J 6 bases, leaving 11 bases between the germline ends. CDR3 length: 13 residues. The CDR3 spells CATSRKTLFEQYF. In DNA, the CDR3 is TGTGCCACCAGCAGAAAAACTCTCTTCGAGCAGTACTTC.

This chain links TRBV19 with TRBJ2-5; TRBD2 matches at 8 bases. CDR1 is LNHDA, CDR2 SQIVND, per germline (reference sequence). V dropped 6 bases and J dropped 5; count of bases not matched to a gene: 8. The CDR3 totals 14 residues. CDR3 loop: CASSRGLASETQYF. The CDR3 region has the DNA TGTGCCAGTAGCCGAGGACTAGCTTCGGAGACCCAGTACTTC.

The chain joins TRBV10-3 to TRBJ2-5; 7 bases line up with TRBD2. This CDR3 region has 15 residues. The trim removed 0 bases at V and 3 bases at J, leaving 4 bases unmatched. The germline V gene has CDR1 ENHRY and CDR2 SYGVKD. The CDR3 here is CAISESKGTKETQYF. In DNA, the CDR3 is TGTGCCATCAGTGAGTCTAAAGGGACTAAAGAGACCCAGTACTTC.

The chain links TRBV29-1 to TRBJ2-3; 11 positions match TRBD2. J was trimmed by 4 bases and V by 6 bases; bases with no gene match: 6. Germline V CDR1 and CDR2: SQVTM, ANQGSEA. The CDR3 is 14 residues long. CDR3 in amino acids: CSVLLAGVSDTQYF. The CDR3 coding sequence is TGCAGCGTACTACTAGCGGGAGTGTCAGATACGCAGTATTTT.

The V call is TRBV14, the J call TRBJ1-4; weak D call: TRBD1 (6 bases). Trimming cost V 4 bases and J 7 bases, with 19 bases left between them. The V gene's germline CDR1 is SGHDN and CDR2 FVKESK. CDR3 length: 16 amino acids. The CDR3 sequence is CASSPIQGQFSEKLFF. DNA of the CDR3: TGTGCCAGCAGCCCAATCCAAGGACAGTTTAGTGAAAAACTGTTTTTT.

The chain uses TRBV28 and TRBJ1-6; 10 bases align to TRBD1. This CDR3 contains 14 residues. With 5 bases clipped from V and 7 bases from J, the junction kept 2 bases outside the gene matches. Germline V gene sequence: CDR1 MDHEN, CDR2 SYDVKM. The CDR3 DNA is TGTGCCAGCAGTAGGACAGGGGGAAATTCACCCCTCCACTTT. This translates into CASSRTGGNSPLHF.

The V call is TRBV18, the J call TRBJ1-5; D unclear. V lost 2 bases and J 1 base, leaving 6 bases between the germline ends. The CDR3 is made up of 14 amino acids. Germline V gene sequence: CDR1 KGHSH, CDR2 LQKENI. The CDR3 nucleotides are TGTGCCAGCTCACCAATCGGGAGCAATCAGCCCCAGCATTTT. Amino acids: CASSPIGSNQPQHF.

The chain combines TRBV30 with TRBJ1-1; no firm D call. The germline CDR1 and CDR2 sequences are GTSNPN and SVGIG (reference sequence). This CDR3 has 12 residues. The V and J ends lost 2 bases and 4 bases respectively, with 8 bases between them. CDR3 in amino acids: CAWSKEFTEAFF. The CDR3 coding sequence is TGTGCCTGGAGTAAGGAGTTCACTGAAGCTTTCTTT.